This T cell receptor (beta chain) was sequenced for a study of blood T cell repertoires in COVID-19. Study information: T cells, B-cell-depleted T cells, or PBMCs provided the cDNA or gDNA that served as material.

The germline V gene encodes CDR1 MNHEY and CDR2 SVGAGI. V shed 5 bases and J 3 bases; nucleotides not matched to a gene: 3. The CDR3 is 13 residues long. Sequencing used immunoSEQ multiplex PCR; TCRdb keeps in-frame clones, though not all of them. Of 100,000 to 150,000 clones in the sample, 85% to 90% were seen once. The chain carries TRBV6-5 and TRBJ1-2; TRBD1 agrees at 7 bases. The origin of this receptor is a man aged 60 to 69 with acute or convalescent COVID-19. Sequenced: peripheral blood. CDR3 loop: CASSQQGYYGYTF. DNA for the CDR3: TGTGCCAGCAGTCAACAGGGGTACTATGGCTACACCTTC.